Presented here are 16 T cell receptor beta chains from one specimen sequenced in a study of human T cells and chemical hapten exposure. The time point denotes: pre-sensitization, week 0. Treatment given: therapeutic diphenylcyclopropenone sensitization with weekly scalp DPC. MiXCR, run by TCRdb on the RACE reads, gives a single entry per CDR3 protein. The sample carries roughly 120,000 distinct CDR3 sequences, roughly 13% recorded once. The sequencing here drew on whole blood, taken in connection with sensitization to the hapten diphenylcyclopropenone (DPC). The receptor set was obtained from a woman under 30 with alopecia areata. Some clones in this sample may be carry-over from other donors' samples.

This clonotype has only a few counts. The chain recombines TRBV29-1 with TRBJ1-1; 9 bases are shared with TRBD1. The germline V gene encodes CDR1 SQVTM and CDR2 ANQGSEA. The CDR3 runs to 13 residues. J gave up 1 base and V 6 bases, and 3 bases lay outside the gene matches. Here the CDR3 DNA reads TGCAGCGTCACAGGGGGCTGGAACACTGAAGCTTTCTTT. It yields the protein CSVTGGWNTEAFF.

A single count supports this clonotype. V gene TRBV27 combines with J gene TRBJ1-1, with a tentative D call TRBD1 (5 bases). From germline, CDR1 is MNHEY and CDR2 SMNVEV (reference sequence). The CDR3 length is 11 residues. Trimming removed 11 bases from V and 4 bases from J, with 11 bases in between. CDR3: CAVGGGTEAFF. CDR3 coding DNA: TGTGCCGTCGGGGGAGGCACTGAAGCTTTCTTT.

The CDR3 is CATSDRRGPSPLHF. The CDR3 bases are TGTGCCACCAGTGATAGGAGGGGGCCCTCACCCCTCCACTTT. The rearrangement links TRBV24-1 to TRBJ1-6; 7 bases match TRBD1. The CDR3 totals 14 residues. V dropped 3 bases and J dropped 10; count of bases not matched to a gene: 5. Per the germline V gene, CDR1 is KGHDR and CDR2 is SFDVKD.

This chain connects TRBV4-3 to TRBJ2-1; 9 bases fit TRBD2. With V trimmed by 0 bases and J by 4 bases, 1 base remained unmatched. The CDR3 sequence is 15 residues long. CDR1 is LGHNA and CDR2 is YSLEER in the germline V gene. Here the CDR3 reads CASSQDSGGYNEQFF. The CDR3, as DNA: TGCGCCAGCAGCCAAGATAGCGGGGGATACAATGAGCAGTTCTTC.

This clonotype was counted only a few times. The chain combines TRBV20-1 with TRBJ1-1; no firm D call. This CDR3 has 13 residues. Trimming cost V 3 bases and J 2 bases, with 10 bases left between them. Germline V gene lookup returns CDR1 DFQATT and CDR2 SNEGSKA (reference sequence). CDR3 DNA: TGCAGTGCTAGTTGGAGAGTTAACACTGAAGCTTTCTTT. Protein product: CSASWRVNTEAFF.

This clonotype has a handful of counts. The chain recombines TRBV6-2 or TRBV6-3 with TRBJ2-5; a possible D gene is TRBD1 (5 bases). Deletions cut 2 bases from V and 2 bases from J, with 12 bases between. This CDR3 has 15 residues. Germline CDR1 MNHEY, CDR2 SVGEGT. The CDR3 nucleotides read TGTGCCAGCAGTTACCTAGTCAGGGTACAAGAGACCCAGTACTTC. Residues: CASSYLVRVQETQYF.

This clonotype has a count of ten or more. The chain couples TRBV10-2 to TRBJ2-2; D gene uncertain. The V gene's germline CDR1 is WSHSY and CDR2 SAAADI. V was clipped by 2 bases and J by 6 bases, with 10 bases between them. This CDR3 spans 14 amino acids. CDR3 protein: CASSELTRAGELFF. Here the CDR3 DNA reads TGCGCCAGCAGTGAGCTCACCCGGGCCGGGGAGCTGTTTTTT.

The genes are TRBV30 and TRBJ2-1, with a possible D match to TRBD1 (5 bases). Per the germline V gene, CDR1 is GTSNPN and CDR2 is SVGIG (reference sequence). Trimming stripped 4 bases from V and 8 bases from J, with 15 bases between. This CDR3 comprises 13 residues. This chain's CDR3 is CAWIGGARDEQFF. The CDR3 nucleotides are TGTGCCTGGATCGGTGGGGCTAGGGATGAGCAGTTCTTC.

In its sample, this clonotype was seen a few times. The chain has TRBV28 and TRBJ2-2; 8 bases are shared with TRBD2. CDR1 MDHEN and CDR2 SYDVKM come from the germline V gene. There are 14 residues in the CDR3. With 5 bases clipped from V and 6 bases from J, the junction kept 5 bases outside the gene matches. In DNA form, the CDR3 reads TGTGCCAGCAGTATGACTAGCGCGGCCGGGGAGCTGTTTTTT. It yields the protein CASSMTSAAGELFF.

This clonotype was observed many times. The CDR3 DNA sequence: TGTGCTAGTGGTTTGGAGTACGAGCAGTACTTC. It encodes CASGLEYEQYF. The genes are TRBV12-5 and TRBJ2-7, with D unresolved. Deletions cut 1 base from V and 4 bases from J, with 2 bases between. The CDR3 is made up of 11 amino acids. CDR1 LGHNT and CDR2 FRNRAP come from the germline V gene.

The rearrangement uses TRBV7-3 and TRBJ2-3, with TRBD1 as a possible D gene (5 bases). The CDR3 covers 21 residues. Trimming cost V 4 bases and J 4 bases, with 33 bases left between them. Germline CDR1 reads SGHTA; CDR2 reads FQGTGA. The CDR3 nucleotides are TGTGCCAGCAGCTCTATCCACTCGAGAGAGCCGGTTCTTGGGGCGGCAGATACGCAGTATTTT. This gives the protein CASSSIHSREPVLGAADTQYF.

The rearrangement uses TRBV29-1 and TRBJ1-1; D ambiguous. V lost 6 bases to trimming and J lost 3 bases, with 20 bases between them. Per germline, CDR1 SQVTM and CDR2 ANQGSEA. The CDR3 covers 15 residues. CDR3: CSVSRRIGLDTEAFF. Here the CDR3 DNA reads TGCAGCGTCTCCCGTCGGATTGGGCTGGACACTGAAGCTTTCTTT.

Many counts were recorded for this clonotype. This chain links TRBV6-2 or TRBV6-3 with TRBJ2-1, with D possibly being TRBD1 or TRBD2 (5 bases each). This CDR3 region has 19 residues. Trimming left V 0 bases short and J 7 bases short, with 25 bases between. Germline V gene lookup returns CDR1 MNHEY and CDR2 SVGEGT. This CDR3 reads CASSYSTQGRGRRVNEQFF. In DNA form, the CDR3 reads TGTGCCAGCAGTTACTCGACGCAGGGAAGGGGCAGGCGGGTAAATGAGCAGTTCTTC.

The genes are TRBV12-3 or TRBV12-4 and TRBJ1-1; 7 bases fit TRBD1. This CDR3 region has 14 residues. V was pared by 7 bases and J by 3 bases, with 8 bases of the junction left unmatched. This CDR3 reads CASNEGGTHTEAFF. As DNA, the CDR3 is TGTGCCAGCAACGAAGGGGGCACCCACACTGAAGCTTTCTTT.

The chain joins TRBV4-3 to TRBJ1-3; 7 bases are shared with TRBD1. CDR1 is LGHNA, CDR2 YSLEER, per germline. J lost 0 bases, V lost 1 base, and 9 bases had no gene match. The CDR3 has 18 residues. The CDR3 loop reads CASSQALLGGLSGNTIYF. The CDR3 region has the DNA TGCGCCAGCAGCCAAGCGTTATTAGGGGGCCTCTCTGGAAACACCATATATTTT.

This chain connects TRBV23-1 to TRBJ2-7; D is possibly TRBD1 (6 bases). TRBV23-1 belongs to the ORF category, with a function that is uncertain. V was trimmed by 6 bases and J by 7 bases, leaving 7 bases between them. This CDR3 comprises 10 residues. CDR3 DNA sequence: TGCGCCAGCAGCCAGGGGGAGCAGTACTTC. Translated, it gives CASSQGEQYF.